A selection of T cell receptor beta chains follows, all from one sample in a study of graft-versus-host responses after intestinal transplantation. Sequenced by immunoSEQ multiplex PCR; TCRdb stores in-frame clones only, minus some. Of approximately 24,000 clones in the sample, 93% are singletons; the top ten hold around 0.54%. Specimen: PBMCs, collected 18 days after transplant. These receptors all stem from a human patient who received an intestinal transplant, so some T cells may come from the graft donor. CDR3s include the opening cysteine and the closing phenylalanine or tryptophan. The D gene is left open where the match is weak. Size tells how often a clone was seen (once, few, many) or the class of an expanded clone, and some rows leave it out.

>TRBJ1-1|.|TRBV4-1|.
CASSQGQGTEAFF
TGCGCCAGCAGCCAAGGCCAGGGCACTGAAGCTTTCTTT
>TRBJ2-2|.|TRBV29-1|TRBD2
CSVELAGEQSGELFF
TGCAGCGTTGAGCTAGCGGGGGAACAGTCCGGGGAGCTGTTTTTT
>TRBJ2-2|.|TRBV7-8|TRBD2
CASSPSGLNTGELFF
TGTGCCAGCAGCCCTAGCGGACTGAACACCGGGGAGCTGTTTTTT
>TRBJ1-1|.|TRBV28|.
CASSPLNWRKAFF
TGTGCCAGCAGTCCCCTCAATTGGAGGAAAGCTTTCTTT
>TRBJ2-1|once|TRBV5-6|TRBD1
CASSPYDRTGVEQFF
TGTGCCAGCAGCCCTTACGACCGGACAGGGGTTGAGCAGTTCTTC
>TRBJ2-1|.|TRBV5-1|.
CASSLEDSSSYNEQFF
TGCGCCAGCAGCTTGGAGGACTCCAGCTCCTACAATGAGCAGTTCTTC
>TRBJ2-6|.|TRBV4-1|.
CASSQIDTGANVLTF
TGCGCCAGCAGCCAGATCGACACCGGGGCCAACGTCCTGACTTTC
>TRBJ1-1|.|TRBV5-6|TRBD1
CASSNPIQGVEAFF
TGTGCCAGCAGCAATCCCATCCAGGGGGTTGAAGCTTTCTTT
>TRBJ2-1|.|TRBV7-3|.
CASSLSGLADNEQFF
TGTGCCAGCAGCTTATCCGGGCTTGCAGATAATGAGCAGTTCTTC
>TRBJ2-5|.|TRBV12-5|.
CASGLLTLQETQYF
TGTGCTAGTGGTTTGCTGACCCTCCAAGAGACCCAGTACTTC
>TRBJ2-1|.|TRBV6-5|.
CASSYSGGDSYNEQFF
TGTGCCAGCAGTTACTCCGGCGGGGACTCCTACAATGAGCAGTTCTTC
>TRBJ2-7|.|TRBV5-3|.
CARRLPRDIKTYEQYF
TGTGCCAGAAGATTGCCCCGGGACATAAAGACCTACGAGCAGTACTTC
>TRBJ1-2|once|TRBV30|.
CAWSVAGYGYTF
TGTGCCTGGAGTGTAGCAGGGTATGGCTACACCTTC
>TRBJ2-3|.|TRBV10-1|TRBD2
CASSGARTSGDTDTQYF
TGCGCCAGCAGTGGTGCCAGAACTAGCGGGGACACAGATACGCAGTATTTT
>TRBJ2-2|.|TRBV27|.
CASSLAGSSSRELFF
TGTGCCAGCAGTTTGGCTGGTAGTTCCAGCCGGGAGCTGTTTTTT
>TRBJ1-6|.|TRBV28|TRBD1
CASILQGDSPLHF
TGTGCCAGCATCCTTCAGGGGGATTCACCCCTCCACTTT
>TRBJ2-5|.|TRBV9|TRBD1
CASSVAPGGQETQYF
TGTGCCAGCAGCGTAGCCCCAGGGGGCCAAGAGACCCAGTACTTC
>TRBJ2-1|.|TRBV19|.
CASSIGGHRSYNEQFF
TGTGCCAGTAGTATTGGAGGGCATCGCTCCTACAATGAGCAGTTCTTC
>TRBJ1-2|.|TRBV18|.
CASSPATATNYGYTF
TGTGCCAGCTCACCAGCGACAGCGACTAACTATGGCTACACCTTC
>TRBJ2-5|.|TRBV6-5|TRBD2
CASSYSGGTETQYF
TGTGCCAGCAGTTATAGCGGGGGGACGGAGACCCAGTACTTC
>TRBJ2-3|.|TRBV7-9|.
CASSPSEYF
TGTGCCAGCAGCCCCTCTGAGTATTTT
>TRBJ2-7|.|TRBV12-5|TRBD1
CASGFLTGTEVREQYF
TGTGCTAGTGGTTTCTTAACCGGGACAGAGGTGCGAGAGCAGTACTTC
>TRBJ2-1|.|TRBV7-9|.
CASSDGGGGEQFF
TGTGCCAGCAGCGATGGGGGGGGCGGTGAGCAGTTCTTC
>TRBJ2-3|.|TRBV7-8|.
CASSLAGGSTDTQYF
TGTGCCAGCAGCTTAGCGGGCGGTAGCACAGATACGCAGTATTTT
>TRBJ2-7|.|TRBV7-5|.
CVRSPRGTGLWEQYF
TGTGTCAGAAGCCCCAGGGGGACAGGGCTTTGGGAGCAGTACTTC
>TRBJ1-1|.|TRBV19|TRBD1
CASSPRTGGPTEAFF
TGTGCCAGTAGCCCGAGGACAGGCGGCCCCACTGAAGCTTTCTTT
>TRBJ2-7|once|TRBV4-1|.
CASSPQGYEQYF
TGCGCCAGCAGCCCACAGGGTTACGAGCAGTACTTC
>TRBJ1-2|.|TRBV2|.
CASSGPGRTNNYGYTF
TGTGCCAGCAGTGGGCCCGGCAGGACAAATAACTATGGCTACACCTTC
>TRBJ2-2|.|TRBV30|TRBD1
CAWTRDRGTGELFF
TGTGCCTGGACCCGGGACAGGGGGACCGGGGAGCTGTTTTTT
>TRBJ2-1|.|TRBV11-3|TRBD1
CASSLDRGPSNEQFF
TGTGCCAGCAGCCTCGACAGGGGGCCTAGTAATGAGCAGTTCTTC
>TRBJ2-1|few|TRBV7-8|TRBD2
CASSLGPPSGAYNEQFF
TGTGCCAGCAGCTTAGGCCCTCCTAGCGGGGCCTACAATGAGCAGTTCTTC
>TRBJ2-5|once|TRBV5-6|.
CASSLWSLEETQYF
TGTGCCAGCAGCTTGTGGTCTCTAGAAGAGACCCAGTACTTC
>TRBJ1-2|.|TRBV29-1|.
CSVEEEGANYGYTF
TGCAGCGTTGAAGAGGAGGGTGCGAACTATGGCTACACCTTC
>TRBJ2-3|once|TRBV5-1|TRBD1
CASSFDRVGTDTQYF
TGCGCCAGCAGCTTTGACAGGGTAGGCACAGATACGCAGTATTTT
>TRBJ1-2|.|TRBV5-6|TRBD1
CASSIGQGRYYGYTF
TGTGCCAGCAGCATAGGACAGGGGAGATACTATGGCTACACCTTC
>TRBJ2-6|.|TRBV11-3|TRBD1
CASSFHRGTGANVLTF
TGTGCCAGCAGCTTCCACAGGGGTACTGGGGCCAACGTCCTGACTTTC
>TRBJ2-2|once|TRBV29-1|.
CSVVGTRNTGELFF
TGCAGCGTTGTGGGGACAAGGAACACCGGGGAGCTGTTTTTT
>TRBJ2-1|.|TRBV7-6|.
CASSPGSGYEQFF
TGTGCCAGCAGCCCCGGAAGTGGTTATGAGCAGTTCTTC
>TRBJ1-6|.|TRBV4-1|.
CASSQDPGKYSPLHF
TGCGCCAGCAGCCAAGATCCAGGGAAATATTCACCCCTCCACTTT
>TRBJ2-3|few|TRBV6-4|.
CASSEEAGATDTQYF
TGTGCCAGCAGTGAGGAGGCGGGGGCCACAGATACGCAGTATTTT
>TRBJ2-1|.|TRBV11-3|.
CASSLDLGGRGLTEQFF
TGTGCCAGCAGCTTAGATCTGGGGGGTCGCGGGCTTACTGAGCAGTTCTTC
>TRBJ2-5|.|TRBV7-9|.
CASSLDQYQETQYF
TGTGCCAGCAGCTTAGACCAGTACCAAGAGACCCAGTACTTC
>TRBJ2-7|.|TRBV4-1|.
CASSQAGSRGPSYEQYF
TGCGCCAGCAGCCAAGCGGGGTCTAGGGGACCCTCCTACGAGCAGTACTTC
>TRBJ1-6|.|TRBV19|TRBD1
CASSIIGQGAYSPLHF
TGTGCCAGTAGTATAATTGGACAGGGGGCGTATTCACCCCTCCACTTT
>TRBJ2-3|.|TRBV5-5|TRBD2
CASSYRLADTQYF
TGTGCCAGCAGCTACCGACTAGCGGATACGCAGTATTTT
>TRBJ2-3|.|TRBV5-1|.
CASRGGTTTDTQYF
TGCGCCAGCAGGGGGGGGACAACTACAGATACGCAGTATTTT
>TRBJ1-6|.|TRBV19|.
CASKSGRANSPLHF
TGTGCCAGTAAGTCGGGCAGGGCTAATTCACCCCTCCACTTT
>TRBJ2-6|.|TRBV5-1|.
CASSLTAVAGANVLTF
TGCGCCAGCAGCTTGACGGCTGTTGCTGGGGCCAACGTCCTGACTTTC
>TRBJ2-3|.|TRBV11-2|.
CASSPVGNTQYF
TGTGCCAGCAGCCCCGTCGGCAATACGCAGTATTTT
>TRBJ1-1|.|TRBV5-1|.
CASSYLRGDEAFF
TGCGCCAGCAGCTACCTCCGGGGCGATGAAGCTTTCTTT
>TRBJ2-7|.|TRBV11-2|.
CASTPPGKDEQYF
TGTGCCAGCACCCCCCCCGGGAAGGACGAGCAGTACTTC
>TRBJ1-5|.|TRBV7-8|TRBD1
CASSSARQGVYQPQHF
TGTGCCAGCAGCTCAGCTAGGCAGGGGGTTTATCAGCCCCAGCATTTT
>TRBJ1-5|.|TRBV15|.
CATSGGRASNQPQHF
TGTGCCACCAGCGGGGGTAGGGCAAGCAATCAGCCCCAGCATTTT